This T cell receptor beta chain was recorded in a study of cytomegalovirus exposure and HLA in healthy donors. Overall study findings and caveats: It was reportedly the case that the classifier diagnosed cytomegalovirus status with high specificity and sensitivity. With later analysis, a missense DCLRE1C variant became linked to TCR beta V- and J-gene trimming.

Germline trimming cut 6 bases from V and 1 base from J; bases unmatched to any gene: 2. Germline CDR1 and CDR2: SGDLS and YYNGEE. The CDR3 has 14 amino acids. About this clone itself: Antigen: not known.

A multiplex PCR was run with 60 Vbeta primers and 13 Jbeta primers. Sequenced by immunoSEQ multiplex PCR; TCRdb stores in-frame clones only, minus some. The sample shows over 150,000 clones, about 78% of them seen only once. This rearrangement joins TRBV9 to TRBJ2-2; 8 bases are shared with TRBD1. The sequence was collected from a woman aged 30 to 39 in good health and CMV-seronegative. Source material: PBMCs. CDR3 nucleotides: TGTGCCAGCATGGGACAGGAGAACACCGGGGAGCTGTTTTTT. It is translated as CASMGQENTGELFF.